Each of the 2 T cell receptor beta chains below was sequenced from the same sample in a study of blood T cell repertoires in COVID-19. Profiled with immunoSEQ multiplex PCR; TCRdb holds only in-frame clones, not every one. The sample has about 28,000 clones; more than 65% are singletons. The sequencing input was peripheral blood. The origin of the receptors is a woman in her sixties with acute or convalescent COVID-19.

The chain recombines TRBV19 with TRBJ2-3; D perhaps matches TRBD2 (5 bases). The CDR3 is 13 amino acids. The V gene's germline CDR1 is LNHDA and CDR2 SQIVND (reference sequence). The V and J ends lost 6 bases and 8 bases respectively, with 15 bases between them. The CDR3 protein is CASSLAPLATQYF. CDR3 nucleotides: TGTGCCAGTAGCCTAGCCCCACTTGCTACGCAGTATTTT.

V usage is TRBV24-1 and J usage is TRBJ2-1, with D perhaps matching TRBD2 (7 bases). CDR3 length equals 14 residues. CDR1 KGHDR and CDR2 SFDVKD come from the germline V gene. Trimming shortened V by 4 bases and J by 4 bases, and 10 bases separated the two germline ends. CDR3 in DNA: TGTGCCACCAGTGACAGGGGAGGGTACAATGAGCAGTTCTTC. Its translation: CATSDRGGYNEQFF.